This T cell receptor beta chain was retrieved from a study of blood T cells in healthy people across ages. Study-level findings and limits: Long-lived donors had more naive CD4+ cells and higher diversity than aged donors. Lack of knowledge of donor CMV status possibly confounded expanded clonotype changes.

This clonotype came up a few times. Its antigen is still unknown. V lost 1 base and J lost 15, with 16 bases in between. CDR1 and CDR2 from the germline V gene are SGHVS and FQNEAQ. This CDR3 region has 13 residues. The second PCR ran roughly 7 to 11 cycles with a sample-barcoded 5' primer and J-beta primers. From the 5' RACE reads, TCRdb called clonotypes with MiXCR, one entry per CDR3 protein. The data show around 1,800,000 distinct CDR3 sequences, with 30% to 40% seen just once and roughly 24% held by the top ten. The chain combines TRBV7-8 with TRBJ2-1; D may be TRBD1 (7 bases). The sequencing input was blood. This clonotype was sampled from a human donor in good health. The CDR3 loop reads CASSLGRGASSFF. CDR3 bases: TGTGCCAGCAGCTTAGGCAGGGGGGCCTCTTCGTTCTTC.